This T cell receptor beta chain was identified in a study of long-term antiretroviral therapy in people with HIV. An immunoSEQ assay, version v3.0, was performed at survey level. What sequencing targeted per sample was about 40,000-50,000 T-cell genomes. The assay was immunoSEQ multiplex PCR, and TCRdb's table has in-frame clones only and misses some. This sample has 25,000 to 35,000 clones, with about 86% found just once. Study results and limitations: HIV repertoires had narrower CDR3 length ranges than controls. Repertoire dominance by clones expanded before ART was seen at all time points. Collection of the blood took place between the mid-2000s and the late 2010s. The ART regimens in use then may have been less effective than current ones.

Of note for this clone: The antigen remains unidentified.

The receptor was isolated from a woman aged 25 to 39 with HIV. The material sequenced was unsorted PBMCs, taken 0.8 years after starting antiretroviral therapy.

CDR3 bases: TGTGCCAGCAGTTCAGGAACAGGGGTCACTGAAGCTTTCTTT. It specifies CASSSGTGVTEAFF. The rearrangement uses TRBV27 and TRBJ1-1, with 7 bases that match TRBD1. The V segment lost 4 bases and the J segment 4 bases; nucleotides outside the gene matches: 6. Per germline, CDR1 MNHEY and CDR2 SMNVEV (reference sequence). The CDR3 sequence is 14 residues long.